This TCR beta chain was obtained from a study of cytomegalovirus exposure and HLA in healthy donors. The germline CDR1 and CDR2 sequences are MNHEY and SVGAGI. V was shortened by 10 bases and J by 1 base, with 13 bases between the two germline ends. This CDR3 is 13 amino acids long. About this clone itself: Its specificity is not known.

Amplification used 60 Vbeta primers and 13 Jbeta primers. Sequencing was performed with immunoSEQ multiplex PCR; in TCRdb, only in-frame clones are kept and a portion is missing. Of some 90,000 clones in the sample, over 60% are singletons; the top ten hold roughly 6%. Study-wide findings and caveats: The classifier, whose performance was assessed in both the original and validation cohorts, reportedly diagnosed cytomegalovirus status with high specificity and sensitivity.

The sequence was collected from a female donor in good health and CMV-seronegative. Sequenced: PBMCs. The chain employs TRBV6-5 and TRBJ1-1; tentative D call: TRBD1 (5 bases). The CDR3 spells CAIRRGANTEAFF. CDR3 nucleotide sequence: TGTGCCATCAGGCGGGGCGCGAACACTGAAGCTTTCTTT.